The rows below give T cell receptor beta chains drawn from one sample of a study of T cells in tumors after PD-1 blockade. Using immunoSEQ multiplex PCR, the repertoire was profiled, and TCRdb retains in-frame clones only, with some absent. Altogether about 35,000 clones are present, about three quarters being singletons, with the ten largest covering roughly 40%. The sequencing used PBMCs, collected before anti-PD-1 treatment. The source of these receptors is a human donor with basal cell carcinoma. Each CDR3 is given with its conserved first and last residue. A D gene is named only where the DNA matches it firmly. Not every row has a clone size; where given, it reads once, few, many or a size class.

D gene,J gene,clone size,V gene,CDR3 DNA,CDR3 protein
.,TRBJ1-5,few,TRBV27,TGTGCCAGCAGTTTAACCGGGGGCCGGCAGCCCCAGCATTTT,CASSLTGGRQPQHF
.,TRBJ1-5,.,TRBV4-3,TGCGCCAGCAGCCAAGATCTGGGAGGCAATCAGCCCCAGCATTTT,CASSQDLGGNQPQHF
TRBD1,TRBJ1-1,.,TRBV5-8,TGTGCCAGCACCAATGGGAGGGGGCGAATGGGCACTGAAGCTTTCTTT,CASTNGRGRMGTEAFF
TRBD1,TRBJ1-5,once,TRBV3-1/TRBV3-2,TGTGCCAGCAGCCAGAGACAGGGAAGGGGCAATCAGCCCCAGCATTTT,CASSQRQGRGNQPQHF
.,TRBJ2-7,.,TRBV3-1/TRBV3-2,TGTGCCAGCAGCCAAGATAGATCAGGCCCCTACGAGCAGTACTTC,CASSQDRSGPYEQYF
.,TRBJ2-2,.,TRBV28,TGTGCCAGCAGTTTATTGGGCGGGAACACCGGGGAGCTGTTTTTT,CASSLLGGNTGELFF
TRBD2,TRBJ2-1,.,TRBV9,TGTGCCAGCAGCGTGAGTGGGGCGGGGGGGCCCCATGAGCAGTTCTTC,CASSVSGAGGPHEQFF
.,TRBJ2-7,.,TRBV7-2,TGTGCCAGCAGCTTATTGGGGGGGCAAATAGGGACCTACGAGCAGTACTTC,CASSLLGGQIGTYEQYF
.,TRBJ2-3,.,TRBV25-1,TGTGCCAGCAGTGAAGTCGGGCAGGGAAGAGATACGCAGTATTTT,CASSEVGQGRDTQYF
TRBD1,TRBJ1-2,.,TRBV5-8,TGTGCCAGCAGCGGGTCCAGGGGGGTCTATGGCTACACCTTC,CASSGSRGVYGYTF
TRBD1,TRBJ2-3,.,TRBV7-2,TGTGCCAGCAGCTTAGCGCTAAGGGGGCCGGGCACAGATACGCAGTATTTT,CASSLALRGPGTDTQYF
.,TRBJ1-2,.,TRBV6-2/TRBV6-3,TGTGCCAGCAGTTACTTTCTCCAGGGACGGGATGGCTACACCTTC,CASSYFLQGRDGYTF
TRBD2,TRBJ2-1,.,TRBV18,TGTGCCAGCTCACCACGTCTCCCTAGCGGAGTTTACAATGAGCAGTTCTTC,CASSPRLPSGVYNEQFF
.,TRBJ1-1,.,TRBV4-1,TGCGCCAGCAGTCAACAACCGGGGCGTACTGAAGCTTTCTTT,CASSQQPGRTEAFF
.,TRBJ2-2,.,TRBV3-1/TRBV3-2,TGTGCCAGCAGCCAAGATCTACGGGAATCCGGGGAGCTGTTTTTT,CASSQDLRESGELFF
.,TRBJ2-7,.,TRBV2,TGTGCCAGCAGTGAAATAGGTCCCGAGTACTTC,CASSEIGPEYF
TRBD2,TRBJ2-5,.,TRBV14,TGTGCCAGCAGCCACGTACTAGCGGGAGGTGGAGAGACCCAGTACTTC,CASSHVLAGGGETQYF
.,TRBJ2-1,.,TRBV7-2,TGTGCCAGCAGCCCGGACAGAGCACACTACAATGAGCAGTTCTTC,CASSPDRAHYNEQFF
.,TRBJ2-1,.,TRBV5-4,TGTGCCAGCAGCCGAGGGCCCGCCCCGGACAATGAGCAGTTCTTC,CASSRGPAPDNEQFF
TRBD1,TRBJ2-5,.,TRBV2,TGTGCCAGCAGTCCCGGACAGGGTAGAGAGACCCAGTACTTC,CASSPGQGRETQYF
.,TRBJ1-1,.,TRBV19,TGTGCCAGTAGTATCGGGGGGTCCGGGACAGAAGCTTTCTTT,CASSIGGSGTEAFF
TRBD1,TRBJ2-1,.,TRBV6-5,TGTGCCAGCAGACAATTAGGACAGGGGAAGAATGAGCAGTTCTTC,CASRQLGQGKNEQFF
TRBD2,TRBJ2-1,.,TRBV5-1,TGCGCCAGCAGTCGCGGGGGGCCCTACAATGAGCAGTTCTTC,CASSRGGPYNEQFF
TRBD2,TRBJ2-1,.,TRBV28,TGTGCCAGCAGTTTAAAACTAGCGGGAGTACATGAGCAGTTCTTC,CASSLKLAGVHEQFF
.,TRBJ2-1,.,TRBV4-3,TGCGCCAGCAGCCAAGCCCACGGGGCGCTGGGGGACAATGAGCAGTTCTTC,CASSQAHGALGDNEQFF
TRBD1,TRBJ1-1,.,TRBV6-6,TGTGCCAGCAGTACCCCAGGGGGTTGGGCTGAAGCTTTCTTT,CASSTPGGWAEAFF
TRBD1,TRBJ2-4,.,TRBV3-1/TRBV3-2,TGTGCCAGCAGCCAGACGGGACAGGGTCAAAACATTCAGTACTTC,CASSQTGQGQNIQYF
.,TRBJ1-5,few,TRBV28,TGTGCCAGCGGACACTCTCAGCCCCAGCATTTT,CASGHSQPQHF
TRBD1,TRBJ2-7,few,TRBV5-4,TGTGCCAGCAGTCCCCCGGGACAGGGGACCTACGAGCAGTACTTC,CASSPPGQGTYEQYF
.,TRBJ2-2,.,TRBV4-3,TGCGCCAGCAGCCAACGAACCGGGGAGCTGTTTTTT,CASSQRTGELFF
.,TRBJ1-4,.,TRBV9,TGTGCCAGCAGCCCCCGTCTGGGGTTTAATGAAAAACTGTTTTTT,CASSPRLGFNEKLFF
.,TRBJ2-7,.,TRBV24-1,TGTGCCACCAGTGATTTGGAGCCGAGTTCCTACGAGCAGTACTTC,CATSDLEPSSYEQYF
.,TRBJ2-1,few,TRBV27,TGTGCCAGCAGTGAGACAGGACTGCGGGGCGATTTTTTGAGTGAGCAGTTCTTC,CASSETGLRGDFLSEQFF
.,TRBJ2-7,.,TRBV2,TGTGCCAGCAGGGGTTCCTACGAGCAGTACTTC,CASRGSYEQYF
.,TRBJ1-6,.,TRBV7-9,TGTGCCAGCAGCCTACGGGACGGACTAAATTCACCCCTCCACTTT,CASSLRDGLNSPLHF
TRBD1,TRBJ2-2,.,TRBV9,TGTGCCAGCAGCCCAAGTGGGACAGGGGAGGATACCGGGGAGCTGTTTTTT,CASSPSGTGEDTGELFF
TRBD1,TRBJ1-5,.,TRBV30,TGTGCCTGTGGGACAGGAAATCAGCCCCAGCATTTT,CACGTGNQPQHF